What follows are 12 T cell receptor beta chains derived from one specimen sequenced in a study of blood T cell repertoires in COVID-19. TCRdb's table, derived via immunoSEQ multiplex PCR, lists solely in-frame clones and lacks some. The sample has roughly 500,000 clones; 89% are singletons. The sample was peripheral blood. Receptors were obtained from a young man with COVID-19, enrolled during active disease.

This clone showed up just a few times. The chain links TRBV24-1 to TRBJ1-6; weak D call: TRBD1 (5 bases). CDR3 length: 11 amino acids. V was trimmed by 12 bases and J by 5 bases, leaving 7 bases between them. Germline V gene lookup returns CDR1 KGHDR and CDR2 SFDVKD. Written as DNA, the CDR3 is TGTGCCGGGACTAATAATTCACCCCTCCACTTT. Residues: CAGTNNSPLHF.

This chain uses TRBV13 with TRBJ1-1, with D unresolved. Per germline, CDR1 PRHDT and CDR2 FYEKMQ (reference sequence). The CDR3 covers 13 residues. V lost 0 bases to trimming and J lost 4 bases, with 6 bases between them. In DNA form, the CDR3 reads TGTGCCAGCAGCTTAGGGGGGAGCACTGAAGCTTTCTTT. This sequence encodes CASSLGGSTEAFF.

In DNA, the CDR3 is TGCGCCAGCAGCGCACTCCAGGGGGCGGGTGAGCAGTTCTTC. This encodes CASSALQGAGEQFF. The chain carries TRBV5-1 and TRBJ2-1; 8 nucleotides align to TRBD1. Looked up from germline, CDR1 is SGHRS and CDR2 is YFSETQ. The CDR3 is made up of 14 amino acids. Trimming cost V 4 bases and J 9 bases; bases outside gene matches: 9.

The V gene is TRBV2, the J gene TRBJ2-7, with TRBD1 matching over 11 bases. The CDR3 extends over 17 amino acids. The germline V gene encodes CDR1 SNHLY and CDR2 FYNNEI. Trimming took 7 bases from V and 1 from J; bases not matched to a gene: 12. CDR3 coding DNA: TGTGCCAGCATAGGGGGACAGGGGGTCGATGTATCCTACGAGCAGTACTTC. Protein product: CASIGGQGVDVSYEQYF.

This clone was seen a few times. The CDR3 DNA reads as TGTGCCAGCAGACCAGACAGGTTCGCGGCTTTCTTT. This codes for CASRPDRFAAFF. This chain uses TRBV7-9 with TRBJ1-1; D is possibly TRBD1 (6 bases). This CDR3 contains 12 residues. V shed 6 bases and J shed 11 bases, with 16 bases lying between them. From germline, CDR1 is SEHNR and CDR2 FQNEAQ (reference sequence).

This chain links TRBV5-5 with TRBJ2-1; 12 bases are a match to TRBD2. The CDR3 spans 19 residues. Losses at the gene ends were 0 bases for V and 3 bases for J; bases not matched to a gene: 10. Germline-derived CDR1 and CDR2 are SGHKS and YYEKEE (reference sequence). As DNA, the CDR3 is TGTGCCAGCAGCTTGGCGGCTAGCGGGAGGGCTGCACTCTACAATGAGCAGTTCTTC. Translated, it gives CASSLAASGRAALYNEQFF.

V is TRBV19 and J is TRBJ2-2, with D maybe TRBD2 (5 bases). The CDR3 has 11 residues. Germline CDR1 reads LNHDA; CDR2 reads SQIVND (reference sequence). Trimming took off 6 bases at V and 10 bases at J, with 9 bases between the two ends. CDR3 amino acids: CASRVREELFF. CDR3 DNA: TGTGCCAGTAGGGTTCGGGAGGAGCTGTTTTTT.

V and J are TRBV19 and TRBJ2-6, with 9 bases fitting TRBD1. V was pared by 5 bases and J by 0 bases, with 8 bases of the junction left unmatched. This CDR3 spans 18 amino acids. Germline CDR1 is LNHDA and CDR2 is SQIVND (reference sequence). The CDR3 sequence: CASSHRGPQRSGANVLTF. CDR3 DNA: TGTGCCAGTAGTCACAGGGGGCCTCAACGCTCTGGGGCCAACGTCCTGACTTTC.

This sequence joins TRBV19 and TRBJ2-3, with D uncertain. CDR3 length: 14 residues. Deletions cut 3 bases from V and 2 bases from J, with 9 bases between. Per germline, CDR1 LNHDA and CDR2 SQIVND (reference sequence). The CDR3 loop is CASSIGWVTDTQYF. DNA for the CDR3: TGTGCCAGTAGTATCGGGTGGGTCACAGATACGCAGTATTTT.

The chain joins TRBV19 to TRBJ1-1, with 7 positions matching TRBD1. The CDR3 length is 13 residues. J gave up 5 bases and V 6 bases, and 6 bases lay outside the gene matches. Germline V lookup: CDR1 LNHDA, CDR2 SQIVND (reference sequence). The CDR3 loop reads CASSFVRGTEAFF. The DNA of the CDR3 is TGTGCCAGTAGCTTTGTCAGGGGGACTGAAGCTTTCTTT. The entire variable domain, with the rest obtained from reference TRBV19 and TRBJ1-1, is as follows: DGGITQSPKYLFRKEGQNVTLSCEQNLNHDAMYWYRQDPGQGLRLIYYSQIVNDFQKGDIAEGYSVSREKKESFPLTVTSAQKNPTAFYLCASSFVRGTEAFFGQGTRLTVV.

The genes are TRBV19 and TRBJ2-7; a possible D gene is TRBD2 (6 bases). This CDR3 is built from 14 residues. The germline CDR1 and CDR2 sequences are LNHDA and SQIVND (reference sequence). Trimming cost V 5 bases and J 0 bases, with 11 bases left between them. CDR3 in amino acids: CASSSPGLSYEQYF. The CDR3 coding sequence is TGTGCCAGTAGTTCCCCGGGACTCTCCTACGAGCAGTACTTC.

This chain joins TRBV9 and TRBJ2-3, with 9 bases aligning to TRBD2. After removal of 3 bases from V and 6 bases from J, the junction contained 8 bases not matched to a gene. The CDR3 length is 15 residues. In germline, CDR1 is SGDLS, CDR2 YYNGEE. The CDR3 region is CASSEEAGGYDTQYF. The CDR3 bases are TGTGCCAGCAGCGAGGAAGCGGGGGGATACGATACGCAGTATTTT.